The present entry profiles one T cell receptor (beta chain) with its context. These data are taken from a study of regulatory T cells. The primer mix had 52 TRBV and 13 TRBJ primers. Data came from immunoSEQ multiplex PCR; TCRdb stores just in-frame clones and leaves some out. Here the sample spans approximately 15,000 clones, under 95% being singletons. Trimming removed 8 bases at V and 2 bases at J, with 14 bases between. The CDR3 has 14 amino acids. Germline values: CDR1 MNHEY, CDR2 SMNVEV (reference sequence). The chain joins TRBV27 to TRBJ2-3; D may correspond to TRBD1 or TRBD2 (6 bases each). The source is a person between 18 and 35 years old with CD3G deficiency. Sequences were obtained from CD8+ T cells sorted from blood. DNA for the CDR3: TGTGCCAGCCGGGGGCAGGGGTCCACAGATACGCAGTATTTT. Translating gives CASRGQGSTDTQYF.